This entry describes one TCR beta chain. This clone was seen a handful of times. What antigen it recognizes has not been identified. Base qualities are not provided; no much larger clone lies one nucleotide away. From the cysteine up to the phenylalanine, the CDR3 has a length of 13 residues. Only the CDR3 part of the read is kept: 39 bases, read in frame from the first base. CDR1 and CDR2 are drawn from the germline V gene: SNHLY, FYNNEI. The trim is 7 bases for V and 0 bases for J, with a gap of 9 bases between the germline ends. The time point label of this sample denotes: blood 2 weeks post-SBRT. The treatment or condition label corresponds to: 15 Gy SBRT to primary tumor, nephrectomy 4 weeks later. To follow tumor-enriched clonotypes, peripheral blood was collected serially from radiation-treated patients at baseline and again at 2 weeks and 4 weeks after SBRT. Every patient's renal cell carcinoma showed clear cell pathology. The QIAamp DNA Blood Mini Kit (Qiagen) was used to prepare genomic DNA for TCR sequencing. Samples were included in the analyses only if all quality control checks were passed.

The record originates from a study of radiation and T cells in renal cell carcinoma (dated by TCRdb to the early 2020s). About the investigation overall: The samples were drawn from a clinical trial, where primary renal cell carcinomas were treated with 15 Gy of stereotactic body radiation therapy and then removed by nephrectomy 4 weeks afterward. A total of some 51 samples underwent TCR beta sequencing, made up of 25 or so tumors and about 27 peripheral blood samples. In the approximately 58 samples combined, about 4 million unique CDR3 nucleotide sequences were found, encoding 2 million to 3 million unique CDR3 amino acid sequences. Paper-wide results and their limitations: Dynamics of the blood repertoire were not tracked past 4 weeks after treatment. An increase in top tumor clonotypes in blood was observed from baseline to 2 weeks post-radiation, followed by contraction by 4 weeks, which was taken to suggest transient expansion of tumor-resident clones. The single-armed trial design could not address effects of radiation dose or scheduling on the TCR repertoire. No pretreatment tumor biopsies were available, so the baseline intratumoral presence of clonotypes could not be determined.

Following the manufacturer's recommendations, the immunoSEQ kit was used to generate TCR beta libraries from genomic DNA. To prepare libraries, a first multiplex PCR with proprietary primers was run, followed by a second PCR that added unique barcodes, and a bead cleanup was done after each round. Each sample batch included a kit-provided positive control reaction and a negative control reaction. The final libraries were assessed on an Agilent 4200 TapeStation D1000 ScreenTape, pooled by volume, and quantified by qPCR. Sequencing was performed on an Illumina NextSeq500 with a MidOutput 150-cycle cartridge, and 156 Read1 and 15 Index1 cycles were run with kit custom primers. The pooled library was loaded at approximately 1 pM, with an approximately 20% PhiX control spiked in. From the authors' description of their analysis: Vendor-processed data were analyzed in R, and a clonotype was defined as all T cells sharing the same CDR3 nucleotide sequence. For clone abundance analyses, frequencies were normalized to the 10,000 most abundant clones per sample. Before analysis, public T cell clones were removed, and these numbered fewer than six per sample on average. Tumor-enriched clonotypes and baseline blood-enriched clonotypes were defined as those with an abundance difference of at least 32-fold between compartments. Clonotypes expanded or contracted between blood time points were identified with a beta-binomial differential abundance model. The Baroni-Urbani and Buser coefficient was used to measure tumor-blood repertoire similarity, and groups were compared with two-tailed Wilcoxon tests in R. Drawn from immuneACCESS, this table holds only the in-frame rearrangements with V and J called that TCRdb kept. Clones are partly lost; checked studies trace under half to an unresolved V gene and leave the rest unexplained. Clone size and the V and J calls come from that table; the DNA yielded D and trimming. The sample table records around 130,000 clones; approximately 75% of these occur just once. The ten largest clonotypes hold approximately 1.9% of the sample.

The receptor chain draws on TRBV2 and TRBJ1-1; the best D guess is TRBD1, with 5 bases matching. Sequencing was performed on blood, taken from a patient whose treatment included radiotherapy and nephrectomy. The receptor's source is an older woman with renal cell carcinoma. The sequence in DNA is TGTGCCAGCATGCTAGGGGTGAACACTGAAGCTTTCTTT. It encodes CASMLGVNTEAFF.